Described below is a single T cell receptor (beta chain) sequence and its context. In the source study's methods: Estimation of nucleated cell counts was performed using reference gene primer amplification. Libraries were prepared by immunoSEQ multiplex PCR; TCRdb keeps only in-frame clonotypes and omits some of them. V, J and clone size are those of that table, while D and trimming were read from the DNA. This table holds 100,000 to 140,000 clones, approximately 88% found once. Trimming pared 1 base from V and 5 bases from J, leaving 14 bases between. This CDR3 comprises 15 residues. Germline V gene lookup returns CDR1 LGHDT and CDR2 YNNKEL (reference sequence). The data derive from a study of blood T cell repertoires in COVID-19. Across the whole study: Samples taken during acute and convalescent COVID-19 were collected in the United States, Italy and Spain. Sources were T cells, B-cell-depleted T cells, or PBMCs; the material itself was cDNA or gDNA.

The sample was peripheral blood. The sequence derives from a man aged 40-50 years with active or convalescent COVID-19. The genes are TRBV3-1 (or the pseudogene TRBV3-2) and TRBJ1-2, with D possibly matching TRBD1 (5 bases). The CDR3 DNA sequence: TGTGCCAGCAGCCAAGTTGATCGGACACCTTATGGCTACACCTTC. Translating gives CASSQVDRTPYGYTF.